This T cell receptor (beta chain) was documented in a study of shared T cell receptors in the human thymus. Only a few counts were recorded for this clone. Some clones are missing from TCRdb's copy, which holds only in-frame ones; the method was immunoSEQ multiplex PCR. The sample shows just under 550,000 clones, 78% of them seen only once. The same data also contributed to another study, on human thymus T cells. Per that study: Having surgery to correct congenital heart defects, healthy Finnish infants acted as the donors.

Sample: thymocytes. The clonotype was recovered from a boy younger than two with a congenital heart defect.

As DNA, the CDR3 is TGCGCCAGCAGCCAGGATAGGACAGGGCGACAAGAGACCCAGTACTTC. Amino acid sequence: CASSQDRTGRQETQYF. The genes are TRBV4-3 and TRBJ2-5, with 8 bases matching TRBD1. CDR3 length: 16 amino acids. CDR1 is LGHNA and CDR2 is YSLEER in the germline V gene. V lost 3 bases to trimming and J lost 2 bases; unmatched junction nucleotides: 8.